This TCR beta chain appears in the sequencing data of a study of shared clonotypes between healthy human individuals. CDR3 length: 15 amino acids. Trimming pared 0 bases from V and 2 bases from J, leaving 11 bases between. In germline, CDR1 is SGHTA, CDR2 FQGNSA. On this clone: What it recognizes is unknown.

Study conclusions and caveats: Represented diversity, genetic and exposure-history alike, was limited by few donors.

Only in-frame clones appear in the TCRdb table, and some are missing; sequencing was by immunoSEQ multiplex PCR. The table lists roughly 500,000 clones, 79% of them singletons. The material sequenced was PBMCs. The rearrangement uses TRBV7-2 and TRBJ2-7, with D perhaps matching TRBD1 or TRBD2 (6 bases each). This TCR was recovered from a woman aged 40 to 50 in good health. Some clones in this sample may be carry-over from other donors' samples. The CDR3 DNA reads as TGTGCCAGCAGCTTAGCAAGGGGGGTGCCCTACGAGCAGTACTTC. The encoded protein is CASSLARGVPYEQYF.